Following are 20 T cell receptor beta chains from one sample sequenced in a study of blood T cell repertoires in COVID-19 (dated by TCRdb to 2018 to 2021). Library creation used the immunoSEQ multiplex PCR assay. TCRdb took this table from immuneACCESS and kept in-frame rearrangements with V and J called. Such tables lack part of the clones; where checked against another copy, unresolved V genes explain under half of the gap, and the rest is unexplained. This sample comprises 150,000 to 200,000 clones, around 86% of them detected only once. Around 6.5% of the sample is in the top ten clones. The sample taken for sequencing was peripheral blood. Source of these receptors: a woman of 80 years or more in a cohort sampled during active or convalescent COVID-19.

The chain recombines TRBV19 with TRBJ1-1; no clear D gene. The V end was cut by 10 bases, the J end by 1 base, with 25 bases between. Germline V gene sequence: CDR1 LNHDA, CDR2 SQIVND (reference sequence). The CDR3 totals 17 residues. The CDR3, as DNA: TGTGCCACCCGATATCCCATTCCCGACCGACAGAACACTGAAGCTTTCTTT. This gives the protein CATRYPIPDRQNTEAFF. The whole variable domain, remainder taken from reference TRBV19 and TRBJ1-1, is DGGITQSPKYLFRKEGQNVTLSCEQNLNHDAMYWYRQDPGQGLRLIYYSQIVNDFQKGDIAEGYSVSREKKESFPLTVTSAQKNPTAFYLCATRYPIPDRQNTEAFFGQGTRLTVV.

V usage is TRBV5-1 and J usage is TRBJ2-3, with TRBD1 matching 9 bases. The CDR3 loop spans 14 amino acids. CDR1 and CDR2 from the germline V gene are SGHRS and YFSETQ. Trimming at V came to 3 bases and at J to 3 bases, leaving 2 bases not matched to a gene. The CDR3 DNA reads as TGCGCCAGCAGCTCGGGACAGGGTACAGATACGCAGTATTTT. It translates to CASSSGQGTDTQYF.

The chain uses TRBV7-2 and TRBJ2-1, with TRBD2 matching 7 bases. CDR3 length equals 18 residues. The V gene's germline CDR1 is SGHTA and CDR2 FQGNSA. The V segment lost 4 bases and the J segment 4 bases; nucleotides outside the gene matches: 16. Here the CDR3 reads CASSSARRSGTQYNEQFF. CDR3 bases: TGTGCCAGCAGCTCCGCTAGGAGGAGCGGGACCCAATACAATGAGCAGTTCTTC.

This chain joins TRBV9 and TRBJ1-5; 8 bases are a match to TRBD1. The germline CDR1 and CDR2 sequences are SGDLS and YYNGEE. The CDR3 extends over 14 amino acids. The V and J ends lost 3 bases and 7 bases, in that order; junction bases with no gene match: 6. The CDR3 protein is CASSAGQGEQPQHF. The DNA for the CDR3 is TGTGCCAGCAGCGCTGGACAGGGAGAGCAGCCCCAGCATTTT.

V usage is TRBV28 and J usage is TRBJ2-7, with TRBD2 identical over 8 bases. With V trimmed by 1 base and J by 0 bases, 14 bases remained unmatched. Germline CDR1 is MDHEN and CDR2 is SYDVKM. The CDR3 is 19 residues long. The CDR3 bases are TGTGCCAGCAGTTTATCCCTTGGGAGCGGGGGACCTAGCTCCTACGAGCAGTACTTC. Its protein is CASSLSLGSGGPSSYEQYF.

The chain carries TRBV11-2 and TRBJ2-7; TRBD2 agrees at 11 bases. The CDR3 runs 15 residues. V gave up 8 bases and J gave up 0 bases; unmatched junction bases: 6. Germline-derived CDR1 and CDR2 are SGHAT and FQNNGV. In nucleotides, the CDR3 is TGTGCCAGCCGCGCTAGCGGGGGGAGCTCCTACGAGCAGTACTTC. Translating gives CASRASGGSSYEQYF.

This chain connects TRBV5-4 to TRBJ1-2, with a weak D call TRBD1 (6 bases). V lost 7 bases, J lost 0 bases, and 25 bases lay in between. There are 18 residues in the CDR3. The germline V gene has CDR1 SGHNT and CDR2 YYREEE (reference sequence). DNA for the CDR3: TGTGCCAGCCACCCTCAGGGGCGGACCGGGGAGACTAACTATGGCTACACCTTC. It codes for CASHPQGRTGETNYGYTF.

The chain links TRBV27 to TRBJ2-2; D perhaps matches TRBD1 (6 bases). CDR3 length: 16 amino acids. The ends were cut back, 5 bases at V and 4 bases at J, with 17 bases in the middle. Germline lookup yields CDR1 MNHEY and CDR2 SMNVEV (reference sequence). The CDR3 region has the DNA TGTGCCAGCAGTCTTACAGGGACACCCCCCACCGGGGAGCTGTTTTTT. It is translated as CASSLTGTPPTGELFF.

V and J are TRBV7-6 and TRBJ2-5; possibly TRBD2 for D (6 bases). The CDR3 length is 16 residues. Germline-derived CDR1 and CDR2 are SGHVS and FNYEAQ. V lost 5 bases to trimming and J lost 4 bases, with 20 bases between them. CDR3 DNA: TGTGCCAGCAGCGACCTCGAGGGAGGTCTGGGAGAGACCCAGTACTTC. This translates into CASSDLEGGLGETQYF.

The chain has TRBV15 and TRBJ1-5; D possibly corresponds to TRBD1 (6 bases). Germline lookup yields CDR1 LNHNV and CDR2 YYDKDF (reference sequence). The CDR3 length is 14 residues. V was cut by 4 bases and J by 3 bases, with 10 bases left in between. DNA for the CDR3: TGTGCCACCAGCAACCGACAGGACAATCAGCCCCAGCATTTT. It is translated as CATSNRQDNQPQHF.

The CDR3 DNA reads TGTGCCAGCTCACCACCGCGGCAGGGTTTGGACACTGAAGCTTTCTTT. Translated, it gives CASSPPRQGLDTEAFF. V gene TRBV18 combines with J gene TRBJ1-1; TRBD1 might be the D (5 bases). CDR3 size: 16 residues. Looked up from germline, CDR1 is KGHSH and CDR2 is LQKENI. The V and J ends lost 0 bases and 3 bases respectively, with 14 bases between them.

The chain recombines TRBV5-1 with TRBJ2-6, with D possibly being TRBD1 (5 bases). The CDR3 runs 15 residues. Looked up from germline, CDR1 is SGHRS and CDR2 is YFSETQ. V was clipped by 3 bases and J by 4 bases, with 11 bases between them. Written as DNA, the CDR3 is TGCGCCAGCAGCTCACAGGTCGCGGGGGCCAACGTCCTGACTTTC. It yields the protein CASSSQVAGANVLTF.

V usage is TRBV4-3 and J usage is TRBJ1-2, with TRBD1 matching 9 bases. J gave up 2 bases and V 1 base, and 5 bases lay outside the gene matches. This CDR3 is built from 16 residues. The germline V gene encodes CDR1 LGHNA and CDR2 YSLEER. CDR3 sequence: CASSQVPGTGNYGYTF. The CDR3 coding sequence is TGCGCCAGCAGCCAAGTTCCCGGGACAGGGAACTATGGCTACACCTTC.

This clone has just a few counts. V usage is TRBV4-1 and J usage is TRBJ1-4; D may be TRBD1 (6 bases). Germline CDR1 reads MGHRA; CDR2 reads YSYEKL. The CDR3 contains 14 residues. The V end lost 4 bases, the J end lost 3 bases, and 9 bases lay between the germline ends. Here the CDR3 reads CASSLDRSNEKLFF. DNA for the CDR3: TGCGCCAGCAGCCTGGACAGATCTAATGAAAAACTGTTTTTT.

The V call is TRBV28, the J call TRBJ2-5; 7 bases are shared with TRBD2. Germline lookup yields CDR1 MDHEN and CDR2 SYDVKM. J was trimmed by 0 bases and V by 10 bases; bases with no gene match: 14. The CDR3 spans 16 residues. The CDR3 sequence: CATSARRGKYQETQYF. The CDR3 coding sequence is TGTGCCACCTCCGCGAGGCGGGGGAAGTACCAAGAGACCCAGTACTTC.

The chain combines TRBV11-3 with TRBJ1-2, with 9 bases fitting TRBD1. J lost 2 bases, V lost 10 bases, and 8 bases had no gene match. The V gene's germline CDR1 is SGHNT and CDR2 YENEEA. There are 14 residues in the CDR3. CDR3 residues: CATGQQGANYGYTF. CDR3 in DNA: TGTGCCACCGGGCAACAGGGGGCAAACTATGGCTACACCTTC.

The J gene is TRBJ2-7, the V gene TRBV5-5; D is perhaps TRBD2 (5 bases). V dropped 0 bases and J dropped 0 bases, with 19 bases sitting between them. CDR1 is SGHKS and CDR2 is YYEKEE in the germline V gene (reference sequence). The CDR3 has 18 amino acids. CDR3 sequence: CASSLVWVRRGSSYEQYV. The CDR3 region has the DNA TGTGCCAGCAGCTTGGTTTGGGTTCGGCGAGGGAGCTCCTACGAGCAGTACGTC.

CDR3 residues: CASAVNEKLFF. DNA of the CDR3: TGTGCTAGTGCCGTAAATGAAAAACTGTTTTTT. This chain links TRBV12-5 with TRBJ1-4, with D unresolved. Germline lookup yields CDR1 LGHNT and CDR2 FRNRAP. This CDR3 comprises 11 residues. V was clipped by 7 bases and J by 5 bases, with 5 bases between them.

This sequence joins TRBV7-2 and TRBJ2-3; 7 bases fit TRBD2. The CDR3 totals 16 residues. Germline CDR1 and CDR2: SGHTA and FQGNSA. The junction had 7 bases not matched to a gene; V was cut back by 1 base and J by 3 bases. CDR3 residues: CASSLVGGRFTDTQYF. The CDR3 DNA reads as TGTGCCAGCAGCTTAGTCGGGGGGAGATTTACAGATACGCAGTATTTT.

This rearrangement joins TRBV27 to TRBJ2-2; weak D call: TRBD1 (6 bases). Trimming left V 5 bases short and J 5 bases short, with 9 bases between. The CDR3 extends over 13 amino acids. Germline V CDR1 and CDR2: MNHEY, SMNVEV (reference sequence). The CDR3 is CASSPGVTGELFF. The DNA for the CDR3 is TGTGCCAGCAGTCCAGGGGTAACCGGGGAGCTGTTTTTT.